These T cell receptor beta chains were read from a single sample in a study of cytomegalovirus exposure and HLA in healthy donors. Profiling relied on immunoSEQ multiplex PCR, and the TCRdb table lists in-frame clones only, not all of them. This table has 150,000 to 200,000 clones, 70% to 75% appearing once. Input material: PBMCs. Source of these receptors: a young man in good health and CMV-seropositive. Both conserved end residues are part of each CDR3. D genes are given only for firm matches. Not every row has a clone size; where given, it reads once, few, many or a size class.

j_call: TRBJ2-2; v_call: TRBV5-1; d_call: -; clone_size: -; cdr3_nt: TGCGCCAGCAGTTCGACAGGGAACACCGGGGAGCTGTTTTTT; cdr3_aa: CASSSTGNTGELFF
j_call: TRBJ2-2; v_call: TRBV6-1; d_call: TRBD1; clone_size: -; cdr3_nt: TGTGCCAGCAGTCAAGGGGGCCCTGTGGACACCGGGGAGCTGTTTTTT; cdr3_aa: CASSQGGPVDTGELFF
j_call: TRBJ1-2; v_call: TRBV30; d_call: -; clone_size: -; cdr3_nt: TGTGCCTGGAGTGGGCAGATGGAGGGCTACACCTTC; cdr3_aa: CAWSGQMEGYTF
j_call: TRBJ2-1; v_call: TRBV5-6; d_call: TRBD2; clone_size: once; cdr3_nt: TGTGCCAGCAGCCCGGGACTAGCGGGAGCAGGAAACAATGAGCAGTTCTTC; cdr3_aa: CASSPGLAGAGNNEQFF
j_call: TRBJ2-2; v_call: TRBV30; d_call: TRBD1; clone_size: -; cdr3_nt: TGTGCCGGAGGACAGGGGGAATCTTTATCCGGGGAGCTGTTTTTT; cdr3_aa: CAGGQGESLSGELFF
j_call: TRBJ2-1; v_call: TRBV5-5; d_call: TRBD1; clone_size: few; cdr3_nt: TGTGCCAGCAGCTTTGGGACAGGGTCGGTCAATGAGCAGTTCTTC; cdr3_aa: CASSFGTGSVNEQFF
j_call: TRBJ1-4; v_call: TRBV4-2; d_call: TRBD1; clone_size: -; cdr3_nt: TGTGCCAGCAGCCAGGAAGTCTCGGGACAGCTGTTTTTT; cdr3_aa: CASSQEVSGQLFF
j_call: TRBJ2-2; v_call: TRBV5-1; d_call: -; clone_size: -; cdr3_nt: TGCGCCAGCAGCTTAGGTTGGCAGGGGAACACCGGGGAGCTGTTTTTT; cdr3_aa: CASSLGWQGNTGELFF
j_call: TRBJ1-3; v_call: TRBV11-3; d_call: TRBD1; clone_size: few; cdr3_nt: TGTGCCAGCAGCTTCGGCGGTGACAGGGCTGGAAACACCATATATTTT; cdr3_aa: CASSFGGDRAGNTIYF
j_call: TRBJ2-5; v_call: TRBV5-1; d_call: TRBD1; clone_size: -; cdr3_nt: TGCGCCAGCAGCTCCTGGACAGGGGAGACCCAGTACTTC; cdr3_aa: CASSSWTGETQYF
j_call: TRBJ1-5; v_call: TRBV19; d_call: TRBD1; clone_size: -; cdr3_nt: TGTGCCAGTAGTTGGGAGATACCGGGACAGGGACGGGGGAATCAGCCCCAGCATTTT; cdr3_aa: CASSWEIPGQGRGNQPQHF
j_call: TRBJ1-3; v_call: TRBV4-1; d_call: -; clone_size: -; cdr3_nt: TGCGCCAGCAGCCAAGAGACAAGCTCTGGAAACACCATATATTTT; cdr3_aa: CASSQETSSGNTIYF
j_call: TRBJ1-1; v_call: TRBV27; d_call: -; clone_size: -; cdr3_nt: TGTGCCAGCAGTTTAGCGAGGGGAGGGACTGAAGCTTTCTTT; cdr3_aa: CASSLARGGTEAFF
j_call: TRBJ1-2; v_call: TRBV7-2; d_call: TRBD1; clone_size: -; cdr3_nt: TGTGCCAGCAGCTTAAGCTCCGGGACAGGTTATGGCTACACCTTC; cdr3_aa: CASSLSSGTGYGYTF
j_call: TRBJ1-2; v_call: TRBV29-1; d_call: -; clone_size: -; cdr3_nt: TGCAGCGCCACGAAAACAGGGTCCTATGGCTACACCTTC; cdr3_aa: CSATKTGSYGYTF
j_call: TRBJ1-4; v_call: TRBV7-2; d_call: -; clone_size: -; cdr3_nt: TGTGCCAGCAGCTTAGCTTCAGGGTTGGCGACTAATGAAAAACTGTTTTTT; cdr3_aa: CASSLASGLATNEKLFF
j_call: TRBJ1-1; v_call: TRBV5-1; d_call: -; clone_size: -; cdr3_nt: TGCGCCAGCAGCTTGACGCTTCCGGGACGCCGGGGGAGTACTGAAGCTTTCTTT; cdr3_aa: CASSLTLPGRRGSTEAFF
j_call: TRBJ1-1; v_call: TRBV12-5; d_call: TRBD1; clone_size: few; cdr3_nt: TGTGCTAGTGGTTTCGGGGACAGAAACACTGAAGCTTTCTTT; cdr3_aa: CASGFGDRNTEAFF